This TCR beta chain was identified during a study of cytomegalovirus exposure and HLA in healthy donors. Across the whole study: Early released data had about 85 million unique TCRs, all coming from HLA-typed donors.

Notes on this clone: Its antigen remains unknown.

Study-level points and caveats: High specificity and sensitivity for cytomegalovirus status were reported for the classifier.

The PCR made use of 60 Vbeta and 13 Jbeta primers. Generated by immunoSEQ multiplex PCR, the TCRdb table keeps only in-frame clones and is missing some. The sample records about 160,000 clones, approximately 80% being singletons. This CDR3 contains 16 residues. Trimming pared 5 bases from V and 5 bases from J, leaving 18 bases between. Germline V CDR1 and CDR2: SEHNR, FQNEAQ (reference sequence). The sample comprised PBMCs. The origin of this receptor is a woman aged 50 to 60 in good health and CMV-seronegative. The rearrangement uses TRBV7-9 and TRBJ2-2, with D possibly matching TRBD2 (6 bases). As DNA, the CDR3 is TGTGCCAGCAGCCTACTAGCTCTAGGACGGACCGGGGAGCTGTTTTTT. Protein product: CASSLLALGRTGELFF. Supplemented by reference TRBV7-9 and TRBJ2-2, the full variable domain reads DTGVSQNPRHKITKRGQNVTFRCDPISEHNRLYWYRQTLGQGPEFLTYFQNEAQLEKSRLLSDRFSAERPKGSFSTLEIQRTEQGDSAMYLCASSLLALGRTGELFFGEGSRLTVL.